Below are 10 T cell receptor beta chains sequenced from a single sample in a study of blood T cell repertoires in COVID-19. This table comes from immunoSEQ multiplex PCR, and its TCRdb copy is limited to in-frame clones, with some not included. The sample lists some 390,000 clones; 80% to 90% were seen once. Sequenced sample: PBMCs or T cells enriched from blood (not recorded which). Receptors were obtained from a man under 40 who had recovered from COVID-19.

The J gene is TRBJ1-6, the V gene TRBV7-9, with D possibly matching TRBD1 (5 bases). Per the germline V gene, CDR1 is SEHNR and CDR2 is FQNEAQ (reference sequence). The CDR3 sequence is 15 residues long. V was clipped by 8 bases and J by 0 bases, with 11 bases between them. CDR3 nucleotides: TGTGCCAGCGGCGTCGGGGGCTCCTATAATTCACCCCTCCACTTT. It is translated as CASGVGGSYNSPLHF.

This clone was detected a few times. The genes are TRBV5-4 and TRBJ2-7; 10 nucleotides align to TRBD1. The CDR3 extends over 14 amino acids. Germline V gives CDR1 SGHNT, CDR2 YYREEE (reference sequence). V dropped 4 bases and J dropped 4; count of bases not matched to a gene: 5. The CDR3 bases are TGTGCCAGCAGCCCGGACAGGGGGACATACGAGCAGTACTTC. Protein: CASSPDRGTYEQYF.

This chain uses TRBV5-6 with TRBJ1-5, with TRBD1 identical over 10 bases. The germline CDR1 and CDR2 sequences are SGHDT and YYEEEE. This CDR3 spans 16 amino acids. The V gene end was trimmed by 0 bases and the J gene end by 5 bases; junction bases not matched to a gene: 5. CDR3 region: CASSLGIGTGDQPQHF. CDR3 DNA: TGTGCCAGCAGCTTGGGGATCGGGACAGGGGATCAGCCCCAGCATTTT.

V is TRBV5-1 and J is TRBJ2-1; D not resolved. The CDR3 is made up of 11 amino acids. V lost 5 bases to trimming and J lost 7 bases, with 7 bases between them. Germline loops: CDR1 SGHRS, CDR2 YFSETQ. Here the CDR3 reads CASRVENEQFF. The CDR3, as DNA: TGCGCCAGCAGGGTAGAAAATGAGCAGTTCTTC.

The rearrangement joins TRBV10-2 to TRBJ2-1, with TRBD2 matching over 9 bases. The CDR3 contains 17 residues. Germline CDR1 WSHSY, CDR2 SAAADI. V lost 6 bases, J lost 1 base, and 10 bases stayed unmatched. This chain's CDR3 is CASSPRGGRVSYNEQFF. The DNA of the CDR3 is TGCGCCAGCAGCCCCCGGGGCGGGAGGGTTTCCTACAATGAGCAGTTCTTC.

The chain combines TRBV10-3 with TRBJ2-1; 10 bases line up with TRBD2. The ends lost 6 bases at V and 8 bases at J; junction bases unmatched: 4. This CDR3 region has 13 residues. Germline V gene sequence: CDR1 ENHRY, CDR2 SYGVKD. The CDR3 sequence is CAISGTSVDEQFF. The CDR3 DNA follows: TGTGCCATCAGCGGGACTAGCGTGGATGAGCAGTTCTTC.

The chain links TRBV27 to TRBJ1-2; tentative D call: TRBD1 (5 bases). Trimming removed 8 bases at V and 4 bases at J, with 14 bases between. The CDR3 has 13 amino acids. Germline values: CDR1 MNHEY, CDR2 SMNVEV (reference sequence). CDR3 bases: TGTGCCAGCTCCCCGGCAGGGCGCTATGGCTACACCTTC. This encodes CASSPAGRYGYTF.

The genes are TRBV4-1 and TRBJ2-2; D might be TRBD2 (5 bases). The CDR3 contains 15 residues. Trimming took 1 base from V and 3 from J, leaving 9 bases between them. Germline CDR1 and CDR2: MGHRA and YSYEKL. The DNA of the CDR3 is TGCGCCAGCAGCCAAGGCGGGTCGTACACCGGGGAGCTGTTTTTT. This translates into CASSQGGSYTGELFF.

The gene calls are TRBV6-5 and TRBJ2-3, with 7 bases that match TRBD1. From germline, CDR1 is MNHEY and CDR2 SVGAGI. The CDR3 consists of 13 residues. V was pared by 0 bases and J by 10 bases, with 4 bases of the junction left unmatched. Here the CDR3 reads CASSYSGQGAQYF. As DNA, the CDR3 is TGTGCCAGCAGTTACTCGGGTCAGGGGGCGCAGTATTTT.

CDR3 bases: TGTGCCAGTAGTATTCGACTAGCGGGAGGGTCGAGAGCCTACAATGAGCAGTTCTTC. Its protein product is CASSIRLAGGSRAYNEQFF. The rearrangement uses TRBV19 and TRBJ2-1; the match to TRBD2 covers 14 bases. There are 19 residues in the CDR3. Per the germline V gene, CDR1 is LNHDA and CDR2 is SQIVND (reference sequence). Trimming took 3 bases from V and 2 from J; bases not matched to a gene: 9.